These 14 T cell receptor beta chains originate from one sample sequenced in a study of T cell responses to AZD1222 COVID-19 vaccine. Using immunoSEQ multiplex PCR, the repertoire was profiled, and TCRdb retains in-frame clones only, with some absent. The data contain approximately 120,000 clones, 93% of them seen just once; the ten biggest clones take up roughly 0.9%. Sample: peripheral blood, taken on day 0 of AZD1222 vaccination. Source of these receptors: an adult in good health.

This rearrangement joins TRBV4-2 to TRBJ1-6; TRBD1 agrees at 7 bases. V dropped 0 bases and J dropped 5; count of bases not matched to a gene: 4. CDR3 length: 16 residues. Germline CDR1 is LGHNA and CDR2 is YNFKEQ. In DNA, the CDR3 is TGTGCCAGCAGCCAAGAGACAGGGTTTAATAATTCACCCCTCCACTTT. Protein: CASSQETGFNNSPLHF.

The chain links TRBV4-2 to TRBJ1-4; D gene uncertain. This CDR3 spans 16 amino acids. Trimming took off 5 bases at V and 5 bases at J, with 18 bases between the two ends. CDR1 is LGHNA and CDR2 is YNFKEQ in the germline V gene. CDR3 in DNA: TGTGCCAGCAGCAACCAAAGATCCGGGTCCAATGAAAAACTGTTTTTT. Encoded protein: CASSNQRSGSNEKLFF.

The J gene is TRBJ2-2, the V gene TRBV10-2, with TRBD2 matching 10 bases. Germline lookup yields CDR1 WSHSY and CDR2 SAAADI. The J segment lost 7 bases and the V segment lost 4 bases, leaving 3 bases of the junction unmatched. The CDR3 covers 14 residues. This CDR3 reads CASSVSGGIGELFF. The CDR3 coding sequence is TGCGCCAGCAGTGTTAGCGGGGGGATCGGGGAGCTGTTTTTT.

V is TRBV18 and J is TRBJ1-5; 9 positions match TRBD1. The ends lost 5 bases at V and 2 bases at J; junction bases unmatched: 7. Germline CDR1 is KGHSH and CDR2 is LQKENI. The CDR3 totals 16 residues. The CDR3 sequence is CASSALQGARNQPQHF. The CDR3 region has the DNA TGTGCCAGCTCAGCGCTACAGGGGGCCCGCAATCAGCCCCAGCATTTT.

The gene calls are TRBV7-9 and TRBJ1-2; D is uncertain. Trimming removed 3 bases at V and 2 bases at J, with 7 bases between. Looked up from germline, CDR1 is SEHNR and CDR2 is FQNEAQ (reference sequence). The CDR3 totals 13 residues. CDR3 nucleotides: TGTGCCAGCAGCTTGGCGCAGAACTATGGCTACACCTTC. This codes for CASSLAQNYGYTF.

The V and J genes are TRBV11-2 and TRBJ2-7; D is tentatively TRBD1 or TRBD2 (5 bases each). This CDR3 has 14 amino acids. V lost 7 bases and J lost 2, with 15 bases in between. Germline V gene data show CDR1 as SGHAT and CDR2 as FQNNGV. CDR3 sequence (DNA): TGTGCCAGCAACCGGGGCGACGGGGCCTACGAGCAGTACTTC. This gives the protein CASNRGDGAYEQYF. The full variable domain, rest sourced from reference TRBV11-2 and TRBJ2-7, is EAGVAQSPRYKIIEKRQSVAFWCNPISGHATLYWYQQILGQGPKLLIQFQNNGVVDDSQLPKDRFSAERLKGVDSTLKIQPAKLEDSAVYLCASNRGDGAYEQYFGPGTRLTVT.

This chain joins TRBV18 and TRBJ1-1; the D is unclear. V was trimmed by 2 bases and J by 7 bases, leaving 11 bases between them. This CDR3 has 13 amino acids. Germline values: CDR1 KGHSH, CDR2 LQKENI. The CDR3 reads CASSPSRSIEAFF. The CDR3 nucleotides read TGTGCCAGCTCACCAAGTAGGTCGATTGAAGCTTTCTTT.

The chain has TRBV19 and TRBJ1-2, with a weak D call TRBD1 (6 bases). This CDR3 comprises 15 residues. The germline V gene has CDR1 LNHDA and CDR2 SQIVND (reference sequence). V lost 7 bases to trimming and J lost 2 bases, with 17 bases between them. The CDR3, as DNA: TGTGCCAGTACTCCCAGGGGAGGGATGAACTATGGCTACACCTTC. Its protein product is CASTPRGGMNYGYTF.

The chain has TRBV10-1 and TRBJ2-3; 10 bases match TRBD2. The CDR3 extends over 15 amino acids. J gave up 2 bases and V 2 bases, and 1 base lay outside the gene matches. Looked up from germline, CDR1 is WNHNN and CDR2 is SYGVQD (reference sequence). Here the CDR3 DNA reads TGCGCCAGCAGTGAGAGCGGGGGGGCCACAGATACGCAGTATTTT. It is translated as CASSESGGATDTQYF.

The J gene is TRBJ1-5, the V gene TRBV6-1; no firm D call. The CDR3 spans 14 residues. The germline V gene has CDR1 MNHNS and CDR2 SASEGT. The V end was cut by 3 bases, the J end by 7 bases, with 13 bases between. The CDR3 DNA follows: TGTGCCAGCAGTGACGTCTTCGTCGGACAGCCCCAGCATTTT. Its translation: CASSDVFVGQPQHF.

The V and J genes are TRBV5-1 and TRBJ1-2; weak D call: TRBD1 (5 bases). Germline V gene lookup returns CDR1 SGHRS and CDR2 YFSETQ. V was trimmed by 2 bases and J by 1 base, leaving 15 bases between them. The CDR3 length is 16 residues. This CDR3 is CASSLLFPGLNYGYTF. The CDR3 region has the DNA TGCGCCAGCAGCTTATTATTCCCGGGGCTTAACTATGGCTACACCTTC.

This clone has only one observation. The gene calls are TRBV6-5 and TRBJ1-1; no definite D call. Trimming pared 2 bases from V and 1 base from J, leaving 8 bases between. Germline V gene lookup returns CDR1 MNHEY and CDR2 SVGAGI. This CDR3 region has 14 residues. In DNA form, the CDR3 reads TGTGCCAGCAGTTACGAAGCAGAGAACACTGAAGCTTTCTTT. As protein: CASSYEAENTEAFF.

The chain combines TRBV11-2 with TRBJ1-4, with 7 bases that match TRBD1. Germline V lookup: CDR1 SGHAT, CDR2 FQNNGV. The CDR3 has 15 residues. V trimming: 5 bases; J trimming: 4 bases; junction bases outside the gene matches: 7. CDR3 sequence reads: CASSPRTGDNEKLFF. The CDR3 nucleotides read TGTGCCAGCAGCCCTCGAACAGGGGATAATGAAAAACTGTTTTTT.

V and J are TRBV7-9 and TRBJ2-2; D gene ambiguous. Germline V gene lookup returns CDR1 SEHNR and CDR2 FQNEAQ (reference sequence). This CDR3 region has 13 residues. V lost 2 bases, J lost 6 bases, and 7 bases lay in between. CDR3 DNA: TGTGCCAGCAGCTTATCTCTGTCCGGGGAGCTGTTTTTT. This translates into CASSLSLSGELFF.